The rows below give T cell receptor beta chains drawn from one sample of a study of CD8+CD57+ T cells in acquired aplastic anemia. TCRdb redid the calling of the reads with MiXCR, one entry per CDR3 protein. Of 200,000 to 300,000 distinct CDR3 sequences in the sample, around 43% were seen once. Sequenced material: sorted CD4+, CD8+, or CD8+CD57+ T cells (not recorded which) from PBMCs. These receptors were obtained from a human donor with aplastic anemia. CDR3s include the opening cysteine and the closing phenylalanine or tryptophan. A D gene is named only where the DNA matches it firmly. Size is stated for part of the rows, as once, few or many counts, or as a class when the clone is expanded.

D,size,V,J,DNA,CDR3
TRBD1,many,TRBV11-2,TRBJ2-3,TGTGCCAGCAGCAGAAGACAGGGGTTAGGCACAGATACGCAGTATTTT,CASSRRQGLGTDTQYF
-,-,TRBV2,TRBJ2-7,TGTGCCAGCAGGGGGAGGGGACAGACGCGGGACGAGCAGTACTTC,CASRGRGQTRDEQYF
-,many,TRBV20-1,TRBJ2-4,TGCAGTGCTCGTAGGAAAAACATTCAGTACTTC,CSARRKNIQYF
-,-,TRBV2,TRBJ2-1,TGTGCCACCTCTCTGGACCGTTACAATGAGCAGTTCTTC,CATSLDRYNEQFF
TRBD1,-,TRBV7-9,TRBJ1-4,TGTGCCAGCAGCCTTGAAGAGGACAGGGACGAAAAACTGTTTTTT,CASSLEEDRDEKLFF
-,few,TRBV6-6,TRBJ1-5,TGTGCCAGCAGTCCAGGAACCTCCCATCAGCCCCAGCATTTT,CASSPGTSHQPQHF
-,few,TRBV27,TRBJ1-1,TGTGCCAGCAGCCCCAAATTGGGGCCTGAAGCTTTCTTT,CASSPKLGPEAFF
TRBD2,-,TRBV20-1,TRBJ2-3,TGCAGTGCAGGAGATATAGCGGGGGCTAGCACAGATACGCAGTATTTT,CSAGDIAGASTDTQYF
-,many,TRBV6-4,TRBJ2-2,TGTGCCAGCAGTGAGAGGGGTGACACCGGGGAGCTGTTTTTT,CASSERGDTGELFF
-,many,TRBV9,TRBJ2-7,TGTGCCAGCAGCGTAGGTAGCAGGGAGGACGAGCAGTACTTC,CASSVGSREDEQYF
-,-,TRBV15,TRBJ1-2,TGTGCCACCAGCAGAGCACCAGTTGATGGCTACACCTTC,CATSRAPVDGYTF
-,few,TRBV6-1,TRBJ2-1,TGTGCCCTTTCGAGGGGGAGCTCCTACAATGAGCAGTTCTTC,CALSRGSSYNEQFF
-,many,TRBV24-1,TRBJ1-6,TGTGCCACCAGTGAATTGCACCGGAAGTATTCACCCCTCCACTTT,CATSELHRKYSPLHF
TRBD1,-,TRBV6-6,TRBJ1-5,TGTGCCAGCAGGCCCGGGACAGGGGACAATCAGCCCCAGCATTTT,CASRPGTGDNQPQHF
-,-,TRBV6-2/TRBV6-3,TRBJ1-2,TGTGCCAGCTCTGGGGACGCGCAAGGCTACACCTTC,CASSGDAQGYTF
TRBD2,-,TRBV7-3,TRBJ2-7,TGTGCCAGCAGCCGTTCTAGCGGGGGGGTTTCCGAGCAGTACTTC,CASSRSSGGVSEQYF
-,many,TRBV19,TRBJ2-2,TGTGCCAGTAGTATAGATGGGAGCGGGACCGGGGAGCTGTTTTTT,CASSIDGSGTGELFF
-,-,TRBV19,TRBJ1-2,TGTGCCGTGACTAAGGGGGATCCCTATGGCTACACCTTC,CAVTKGDPYGYTF
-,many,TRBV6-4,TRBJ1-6,TGTGCCAGCAAAGACCTCGGGCAGGCAGATAATTCACCCCTCCACTTT,CASKDLGQADNSPLHF
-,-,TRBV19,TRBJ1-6,TGTGCCAGTAGTACGCTTGGAACGAGCTCCTATAATTCACCCCTCCACTTT,CASSTLGTSSYNSPLHF
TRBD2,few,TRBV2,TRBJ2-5,TGTGCCAGCAGTGATACGCGGGGGGTGGAGACCCAGTACTTC,CASSDTRGVETQYF
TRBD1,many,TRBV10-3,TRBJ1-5,TGTGCCATCAGTGCGGAGACAGGGTATTATCAGCCCCAGCATTTT,CAISAETGYYQPQHF
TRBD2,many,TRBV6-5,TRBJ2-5,TGTGCCAGCAGTTCAGCGGGAGGGCTACAAGAGACCCAGTACTTC,CASSSAGGLQETQYF
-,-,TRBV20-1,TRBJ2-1,TGCAGTGCCACCGGACTCGTAAACTACAATGAGCAGTTCTTC,CSATGLVNYNEQFF
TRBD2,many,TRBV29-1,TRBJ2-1,TGCAGCGTTGAATCTACGGGACTAGTGGATGGTGAGCAGTTCTTC,CSVESTGLVDGEQFF
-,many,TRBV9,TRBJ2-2,TGTGCCAGCAGCGTAGTGGAGGGAGTGGACACCGGGGAGCTGTTTTTT,CASSVVEGVDTGELFF
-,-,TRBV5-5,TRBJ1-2,TGTGCCAGCAGCTTGGAGGCAGGGGTTGGCTACACCTTC,CASSLEAGVGYTF
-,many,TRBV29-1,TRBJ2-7,TGCAGCGTACAGGGTGGGAACTCCTACGAGCAGTACTTC,CSVQGGNSYEQYF
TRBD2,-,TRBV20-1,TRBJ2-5,TGCAGTGCCCGGACGAGCGGGGGGGCCGGGGAGACCCAGTACTTC,CSARTSGGAGETQYF
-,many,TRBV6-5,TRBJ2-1,TGTGCCAGCAGTTACAACTATGAGCAGTTCTTC,CASSYNYEQFF
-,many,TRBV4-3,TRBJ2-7,TGCGCCAGCAGCCAAGATCCCCAGGAGGATTACGAGCAGTACTTC,CASSQDPQEDYEQYF
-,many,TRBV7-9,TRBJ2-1,TGTGCCAGCAGCTTCGGCCGGGGAGCTCTCTCCTACAATGAGCAGTTCTTC,CASSFGRGALSYNEQFF
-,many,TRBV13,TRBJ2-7,TGTGCCAGCAGCTACGATACAAGCTACGAGCAGTACTTC,CASSYDTSYEQYF